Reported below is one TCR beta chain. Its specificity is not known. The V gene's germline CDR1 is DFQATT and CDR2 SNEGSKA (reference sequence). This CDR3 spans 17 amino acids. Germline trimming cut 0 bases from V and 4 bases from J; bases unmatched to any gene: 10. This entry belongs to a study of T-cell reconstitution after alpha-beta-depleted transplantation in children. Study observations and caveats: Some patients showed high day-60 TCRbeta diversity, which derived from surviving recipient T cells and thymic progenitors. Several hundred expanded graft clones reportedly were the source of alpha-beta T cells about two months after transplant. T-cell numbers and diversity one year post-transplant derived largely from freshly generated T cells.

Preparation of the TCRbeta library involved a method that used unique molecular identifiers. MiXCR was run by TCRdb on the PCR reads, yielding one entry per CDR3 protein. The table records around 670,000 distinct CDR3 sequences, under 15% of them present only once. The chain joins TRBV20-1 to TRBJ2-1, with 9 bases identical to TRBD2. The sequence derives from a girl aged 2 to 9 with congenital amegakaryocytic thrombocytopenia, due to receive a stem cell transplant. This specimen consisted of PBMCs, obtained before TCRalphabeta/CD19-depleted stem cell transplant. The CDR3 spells CSARDSRTSVLYNEQFF. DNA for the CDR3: TGCAGTGCTAGAGATTCCCGGACTAGCGTCTTGTACAATGAGCAGTTCTTC.